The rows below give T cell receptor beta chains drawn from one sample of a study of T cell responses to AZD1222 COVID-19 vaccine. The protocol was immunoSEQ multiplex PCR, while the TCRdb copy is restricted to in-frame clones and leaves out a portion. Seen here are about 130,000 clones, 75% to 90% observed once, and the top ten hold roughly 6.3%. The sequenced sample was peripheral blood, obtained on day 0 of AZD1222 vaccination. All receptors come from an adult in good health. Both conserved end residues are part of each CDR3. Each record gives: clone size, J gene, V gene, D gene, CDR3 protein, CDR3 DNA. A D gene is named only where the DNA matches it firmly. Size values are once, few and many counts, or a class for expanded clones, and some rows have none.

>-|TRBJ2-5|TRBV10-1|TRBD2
CASSESRTSTQETQYF
TGCGCCAGCAGTGAGTCCAGGACTAGCACCCAAGAGACCCAGTACTTC
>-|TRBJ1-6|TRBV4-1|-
CASSFKLTGNSPLHF
TGCGCCAGCAGCTTCAAGCTTACGGGCAATTCACCCCTCCACTTT
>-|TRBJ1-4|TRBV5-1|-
CASSSLPGRDEKLFF
TGCGCCAGCAGCTCCCTTCCCGGGCGGGACGAAAAACTGTTTTTT
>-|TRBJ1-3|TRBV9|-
CASSVEGNTIYF
TGTGCCAGCAGCGTAGAGGGAAACACCATATATTTT
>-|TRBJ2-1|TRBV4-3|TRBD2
CASSYQRGGEQFF
TGCGCCAGCAGCTACCAGCGGGGAGGTGAGCAGTTCTTC
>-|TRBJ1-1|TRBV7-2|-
CASSSGVSTEAFF
TGTGCCAGCAGCTCCGGGGTGAGCACTGAAGCTTTCTTT
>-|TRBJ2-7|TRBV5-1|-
CASSLEGLRSYEQYF
TGCGCCAGCAGCTTGGAAGGCCTTCGCTCCTACGAGCAGTACTTC
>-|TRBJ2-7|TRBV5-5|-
CASSLNYEQYF
TGTGCCAGCAGCTTGAACTACGAGCAGTACTTC
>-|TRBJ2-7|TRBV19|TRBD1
CASSTERQGGRNEQYF
TGTGCCAGTAGTACGGAGCGACAGGGGGGGCGGAACGAGCAGTACTTC
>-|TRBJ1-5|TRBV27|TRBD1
CASRLTGVSSNQPQHF
TGTGCCAGCAGACTGACAGGGGTCTCTAGCAATCAGCCCCAGCATTTT
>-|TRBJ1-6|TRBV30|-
CAWREGNRTPLHF
TGTGCCTGGAGGGAGGGCAATCGTACACCCCTCCACTTT
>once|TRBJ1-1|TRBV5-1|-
CASSQPDGGTEAFF
TGCGCCAGCAGCCAGCCAGATGGTGGCACTGAAGCTTTCTTT
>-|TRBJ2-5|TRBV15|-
CATSDGKSGLQETQYF
TGTGCCACCAGCGACGGGAAAAGCGGATTACAAGAGACCCAGTACTTC
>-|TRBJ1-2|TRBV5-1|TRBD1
CASSSGQVPYGYTF
TGCGCCAGCAGCTCCGGACAGGTTCCCTATGGCTACACCTTC
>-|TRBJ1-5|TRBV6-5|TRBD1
CASRTGQGGQPQHF
TGTGCCAGCAGGACCGGACAGGGTGGTCAGCCCCAGCATTTT
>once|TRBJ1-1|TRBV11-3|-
CASSLDGGRNAFF
TGTGCCAGCAGCTTAGATGGGGGGCGTAATGCTTTCTTT
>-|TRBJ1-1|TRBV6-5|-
CASSSPGSRTEAFF
TGTGCCAGCAGTTCCCCAGGGTCAAGAACTGAAGCTTTCTTT
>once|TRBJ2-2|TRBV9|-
CASSVVADTGELFF
TGTGCCAGCAGCGTAGTGGCAGACACCGGGGAGCTGTTTTTT
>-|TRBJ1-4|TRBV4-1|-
CASSQEKQTVGEKLFF
TGCGCCAGCAGCCAAGAGAAGCAGACCGTCGGCGAAAAACTGTTTTTT
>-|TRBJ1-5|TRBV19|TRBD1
CASSLQGQDRGNQPQHF
TGTGCCAGTAGTCTCCAGGGCCAGGACAGGGGCAATCAGCCCCAGCATTTT
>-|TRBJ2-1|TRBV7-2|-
CASSPARVINEQFF
TGTGCCAGCAGCCCGGCCCGGGTTATCAATGAGCAGTTCTTC
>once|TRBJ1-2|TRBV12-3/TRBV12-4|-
CASNLAYAGYTF
TGTGCCAGCAACCTCGCGTATGCTGGCTACACCTTC
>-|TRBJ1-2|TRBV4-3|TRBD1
CASSQGQGVNYGYTF
TGCGCCAGCAGCCAAGGACAGGGGGTAAACTATGGCTACACCTTC
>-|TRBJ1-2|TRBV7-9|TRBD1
CASSLRQGVVTGYTF
TGTGCCAGCAGCCTTAGACAGGGGGTAGTAACTGGCTACACCTTC
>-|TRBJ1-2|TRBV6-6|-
CASSPNTLLSRRKFGAYGYTF
TGTGCCAGCAGTCCAAATACATTACTTTCTCGGCGGAAATTTGGGGCCTATGGCTACACCTTC
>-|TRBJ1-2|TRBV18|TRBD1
CASSPDRGYGYTF
TGTGCCAGCTCACCCGACAGGGGGTATGGCTACACCTTC
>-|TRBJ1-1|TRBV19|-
CASSVRANKAFF
TGTGCCAGTAGTGTTCGGGCAAACAAAGCTTTCTTT
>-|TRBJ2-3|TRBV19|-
CASSTYQLSTDTQYF
TGTGCCAGTAGCACCTATCAGCTAAGCACAGATACGCAGTATTTT
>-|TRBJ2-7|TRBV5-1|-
CASRPSSNRDLYEQYF
TGCGCCAGCAGGCCCAGTTCGAACCGGGACCTTTACGAGCAGTACTTC
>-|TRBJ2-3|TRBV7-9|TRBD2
CASSLKLAGGSTDTQYF
TGTGCCAGCAGTTTAAAACTAGCGGGGGGCAGCACAGATACGCAGTATTTT
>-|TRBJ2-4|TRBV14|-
CASSQVRGAKNIQYF
TGTGCCAGCAGCCAAGTTAGGGGCGCCAAAAACATTCAGTACTTC
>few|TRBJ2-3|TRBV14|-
CASSQERGGSTDTQYF
TGTGCCAGCAGCCAAGAGAGGGGGGGATCGACAGATACGCAGTATTTT
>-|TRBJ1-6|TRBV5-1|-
CASTAGEIDSPLHF
TGCGCCAGCACCGCCGGCGAGATCGATTCACCCCTCCACTTT
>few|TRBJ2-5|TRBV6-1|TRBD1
CASSEDRVRETQYF
TGTGCCAGCAGTGAGGACAGGGTCCGTGAGACCCAGTACTTC
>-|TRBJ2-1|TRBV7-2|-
CASSRRRSDTYNEQFF
TGTGCCAGCAGCCGCCGTAGGAGCGATACCTACAATGAGCAGTTCTTC
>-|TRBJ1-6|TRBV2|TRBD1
CATHRTGLNSPLHF
TGTGCCACCCACCGGACAGGGCTTAATTCACCCCTCCACTTT
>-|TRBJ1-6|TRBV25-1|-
CASTRAGGSNSPLHF
TGTGCCAGCACCCGGGCGGGGGGATCTAATTCACCCCTCCACTTT
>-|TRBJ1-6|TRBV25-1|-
CASSESRAAGMNSPLHF
TGTGCCAGCAGTGAATCCCGAGCCGCAGGGATGAATTCACCCCTCCACTTT
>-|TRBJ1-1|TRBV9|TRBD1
CASTSGGAGYTEAFF
TGTGCCAGCACTTCAGGGGGCGCAGGGTATACTGAAGCTTTCTTT
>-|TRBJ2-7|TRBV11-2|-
CASSPVLALYEQYF
TGTGCCAGCAGCCCGGTCCTGGCCCTCTACGAGCAGTACTTC
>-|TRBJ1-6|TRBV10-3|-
CAISGRNSISSYNSPLHF
TGTGCCATCTCGGGCAGGAATTCGATCAGCTCCTATAATTCACCCCTCCACTTT